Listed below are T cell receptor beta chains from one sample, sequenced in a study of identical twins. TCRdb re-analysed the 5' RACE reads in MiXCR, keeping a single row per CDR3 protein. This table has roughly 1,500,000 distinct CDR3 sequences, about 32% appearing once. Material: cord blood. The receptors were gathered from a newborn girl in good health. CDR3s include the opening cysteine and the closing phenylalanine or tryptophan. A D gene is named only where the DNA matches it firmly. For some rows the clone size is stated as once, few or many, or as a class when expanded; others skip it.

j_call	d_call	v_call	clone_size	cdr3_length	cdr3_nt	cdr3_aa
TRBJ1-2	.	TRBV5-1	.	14	TGCGCCAGCAGCTTGCGAGCGATTAACTATGGCTACACCTTC	CASSLRAINYGYTF
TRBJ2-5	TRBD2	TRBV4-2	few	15	TGTGCCAGCAGCCAAGGGACTAGCGGGAGTGAGACCCAGTACTTC	CASSQGTSGSETQYF
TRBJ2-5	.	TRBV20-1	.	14	TGCAGTGCTAGTTACAGGGTTGGGAAAGAGACCCAGTACTTC	CSASYRVGKETQYF
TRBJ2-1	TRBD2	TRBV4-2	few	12	TGTGCCAGCAGTCGACGGGGGGACGAGCAGTTCTTC	CASSRRGDEQFF
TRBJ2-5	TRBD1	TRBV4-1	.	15	TGCGCCAGCAGCCGAACCGGGACAGTCCAAGAGACCCAGTACTTC	CASSRTGTVQETQYF
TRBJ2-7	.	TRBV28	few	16	TGTGCCAGCAGCTACATACAGACCCAACAGGGGGGGGAGCAGTACTTC	CASSYIQTQQGGEQYF
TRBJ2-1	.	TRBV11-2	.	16	TGTGCCAGCAGCTTTGGTAGGGGAAACTCCTACAATGAGCAGTTCTTC	CASSFGRGNSYNEQFF
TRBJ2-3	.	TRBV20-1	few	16	TGCAGTGCTAACCCCTCTCTAGCTTGGTCGATGGATACGCAGTATTTT	CSANPSLAWSMDTQYF
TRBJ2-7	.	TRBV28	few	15	TGTGCCAGCAGGCTTACCACTGCTAGGGCCTACGAGCAGTACTTC	CASRLTTARAYEQYF
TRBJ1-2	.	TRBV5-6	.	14	TGTGCCAGCAGCTTGGAAGTCCGCAACTATGGCTACACCTTC	CASSLEVRNYGYTF
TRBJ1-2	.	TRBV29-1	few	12	TGCAGCGGCGTACAGGAGACCTATGGCTACACCTTC	CSGVQETYGYTF
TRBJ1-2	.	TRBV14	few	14	TGTGCCAGTAGCCAAGCTAACGCCCGCTATGGCTACACCTTC	CASSQANARYGYTF
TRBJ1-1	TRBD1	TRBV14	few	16	TGTGCCAGCAGCCCCTTAGGGGACAGGCCGGGCACTGAAGCTTTCTTT	CASSPLGDRPGTEAFF
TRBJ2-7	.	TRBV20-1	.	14	TGCAGTGCAACTACCGGGACCTCACTCTACGAGCAGTACTTC	CSATTGTSLYEQYF
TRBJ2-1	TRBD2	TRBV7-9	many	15	TGTGCCAGCAGCTTGGGACTAGGTCCCTACAATGAGCAGTTCTTC	CASSLGLGPYNEQFF
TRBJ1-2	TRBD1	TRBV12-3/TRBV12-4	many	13	TGTGCCAGCAGTCTCCGACAGGGAATTGGCTACACCTTC	CASSLRQGIGYTF
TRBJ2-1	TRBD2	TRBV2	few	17	TGTGCCAGCAGGATAGGTCGGCTAGCGGGCTCCTACAATGAGCAGTTCTTC	CASRIGRLAGSYNEQFF
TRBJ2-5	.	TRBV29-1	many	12	TGCAGCGTTGAGGGGATGCAAGAGACCCAGTACTTC	CSVEGMQETQYF
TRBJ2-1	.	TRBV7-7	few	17	TGTGCCAGCAGCTTAAATAGCGGTGGGGGGCCGGACAATGAGCAGTTCTTC	CASSLNSGGGPDNEQFF
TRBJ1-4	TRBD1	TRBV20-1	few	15	TGCAGTGCTAGAGATGGGACCGGGACAGGGGAAAAACTGTTTTTT	CSARDGTGTGEKLFF
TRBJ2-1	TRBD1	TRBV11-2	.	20	TGTGCCAGCAGCTTAGTCGGGGACAGGGGGTGGAGGGACCCATACAATGAGCAGTTCTTC	CASSLVGDRGWRDPYNEQFF
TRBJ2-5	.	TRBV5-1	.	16	TGCGCCAGCAGCCGTAAGCCACCGGACAGCCAAGAGACCCAGTACTTC	CASSRKPPDSQETQYF